This T cell receptor beta chain emerged from a study of graft-versus-host responses after intestinal transplantation. Study-wide findings and caveats: Graft-versus-host to host-versus-graft clonal ratios in allografts were high in patients with graft-donor T cell macrochimerism.

Sequencing was performed with immunoSEQ multiplex PCR; in TCRdb, only in-frame clones are kept and a portion is missing. The sample carries around 96,000 clones, over 75% recorded once. For this clone: Its antigen remains unidentified. One end of the junction fails to match germline, which may point to a read error.

CDR1 SGHRS and CDR2 YFSETQ come from the germline V gene. This CDR3 contains 15 residues. The receptor comes from a human patient who received an intestinal transplant, so some T cells may come from the graft donor. The source was PBMCs, collected 450 to 480 days after intestinal transplant. This rearrangement joins TRBV5-1 to TRBJ2-2; 8 nucleotides match TRBD2. CDR3 sequence reads: CASSLGTRNIGELFF. The CDR3 nucleotides are TGCGCCAGCAGTTTGGGGACTAGAAATATAGGGGAGCTGTTTTTT.